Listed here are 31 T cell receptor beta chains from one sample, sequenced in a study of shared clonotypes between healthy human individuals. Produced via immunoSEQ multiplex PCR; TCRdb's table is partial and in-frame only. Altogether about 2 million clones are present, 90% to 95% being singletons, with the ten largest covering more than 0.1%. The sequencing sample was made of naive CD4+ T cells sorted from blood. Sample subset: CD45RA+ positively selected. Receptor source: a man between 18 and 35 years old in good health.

CDR3 sequence: CASREKGGSEQYF. For the CDR3, the DNA is TGTGCCAGCAGAGAGAAGGGGGGCTCCGAGCAGTACTTC. The genes are TRBV5-8 and TRBJ2-7, with D perhaps given as TRBD1 or TRBD2 (6 bases each). The germline CDR1 and CDR2 sequences are SGHTS and YDEGEE. This CDR3 region has 13 residues. Trimming left V 5 bases short and J 6 bases short, with 15 bases between.

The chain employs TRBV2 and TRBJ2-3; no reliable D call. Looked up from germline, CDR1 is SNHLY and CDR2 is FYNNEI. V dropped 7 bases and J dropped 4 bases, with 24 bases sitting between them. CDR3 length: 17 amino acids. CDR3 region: CASTPRTDSVVADTQYF. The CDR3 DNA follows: TGTGCCAGCACACCCCGCACGGATTCCGTCGTGGCAGATACGCAGTATTTT.

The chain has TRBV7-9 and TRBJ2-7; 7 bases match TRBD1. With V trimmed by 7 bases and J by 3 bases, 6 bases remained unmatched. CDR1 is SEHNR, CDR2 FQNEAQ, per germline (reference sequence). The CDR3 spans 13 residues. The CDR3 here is CASNRQGNYEQYF. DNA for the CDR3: TGTGCCAGCAACCGACAGGGTAACTACGAGCAGTACTTC.

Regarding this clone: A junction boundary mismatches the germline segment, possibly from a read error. In DNA form, the CDR3 reads TGTGCCAGCAGCGAAGATCTAGGGGGGCCAACTTCCTACGAGCAGTACTTC. It is translated as CASSEDLGGPTSYEQYF. This chain links TRBV2 with TRBJ2-7; tentatively, D is TRBD1 or TRBD2 (6 bases each). Germline assignment: CDR1 SNHLY and CDR2 FYNNEI. This CDR3 comprises 17 residues.

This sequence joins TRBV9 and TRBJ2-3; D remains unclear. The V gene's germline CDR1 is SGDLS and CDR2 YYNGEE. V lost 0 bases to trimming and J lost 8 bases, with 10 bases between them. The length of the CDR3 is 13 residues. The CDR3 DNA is TGTGCCAGCAGCGTAGCCCCAAGCCCTACGCAGTATTTT. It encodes CASSVAPSPTQYF.

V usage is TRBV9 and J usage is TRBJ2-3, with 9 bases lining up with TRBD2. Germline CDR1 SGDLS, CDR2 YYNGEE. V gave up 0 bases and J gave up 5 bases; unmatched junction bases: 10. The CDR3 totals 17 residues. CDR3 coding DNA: TGTGCCAGCAGCGTAGACCCAGCGGGGGGATTGTTAGATACGCAGTATTTT. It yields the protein CASSVDPAGGLLDTQYF. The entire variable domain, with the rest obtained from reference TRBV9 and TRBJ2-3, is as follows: DSGVTQTPKHLITATGQRVTLRCSPRSGDLSVYWYQQSLDQGLQFLIQYYNGEERAKGNILERFSAQQFPDLHSELNLSSLELGDSALYFCASSVDPAGGLLDTQYFGPGTRLTVL.

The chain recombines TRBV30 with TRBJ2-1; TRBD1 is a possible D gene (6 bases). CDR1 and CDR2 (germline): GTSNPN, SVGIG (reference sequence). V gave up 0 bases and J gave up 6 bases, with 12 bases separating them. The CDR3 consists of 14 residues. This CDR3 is CAWSVQLGGNEQFF. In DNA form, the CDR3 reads TGTGCCTGGAGTGTACAATTAGGGGGCAATGAGCAGTTCTTC.

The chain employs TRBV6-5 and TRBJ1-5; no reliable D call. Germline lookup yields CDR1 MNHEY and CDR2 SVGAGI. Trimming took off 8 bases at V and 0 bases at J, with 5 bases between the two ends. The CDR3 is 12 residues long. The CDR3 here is CASGDSNQPQHF. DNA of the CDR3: TGTGCCAGCGGAGATAGCAATCAGCCCCAGCATTTT.

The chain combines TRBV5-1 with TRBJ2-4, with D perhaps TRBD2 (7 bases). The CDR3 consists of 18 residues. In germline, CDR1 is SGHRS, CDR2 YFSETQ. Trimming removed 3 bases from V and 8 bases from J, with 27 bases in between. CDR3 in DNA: TGCGCCAGCAGCTCGGGGGGCCGGGCCGCCGATCTAAGTTACATTCAGTACTTC. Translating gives CASSSGGRAADLSYIQYF.

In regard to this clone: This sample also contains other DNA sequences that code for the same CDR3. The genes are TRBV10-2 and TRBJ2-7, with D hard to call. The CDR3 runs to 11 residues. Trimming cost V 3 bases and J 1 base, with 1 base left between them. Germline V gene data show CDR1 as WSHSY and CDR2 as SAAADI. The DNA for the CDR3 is TGCGCCAGCAGTGATTCCTACGAGCAGTACTTC. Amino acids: CASSDSYEQYF.

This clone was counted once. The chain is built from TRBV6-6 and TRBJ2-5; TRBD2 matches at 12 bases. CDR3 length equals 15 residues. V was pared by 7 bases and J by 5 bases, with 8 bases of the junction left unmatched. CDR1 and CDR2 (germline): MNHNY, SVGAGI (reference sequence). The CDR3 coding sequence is TGTGCCAGCACTAGCGGGGGGGCCGCGGTGGAGACCCAGTACTTC. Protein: CASTSGGAAVETQYF.

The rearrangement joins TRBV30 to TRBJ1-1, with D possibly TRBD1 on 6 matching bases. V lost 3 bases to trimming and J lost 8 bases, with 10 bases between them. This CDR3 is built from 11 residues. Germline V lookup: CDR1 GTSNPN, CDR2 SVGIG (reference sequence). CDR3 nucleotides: TGTGCCTGGAGGGGGGCAGCCGAAGCTTTCTTT. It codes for CAWRGAAEAFF.

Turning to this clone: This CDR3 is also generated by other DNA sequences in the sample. The CDR3 region is CASSYSGTDTQYF. CDR3 coding DNA: TGTGCCAGCAGTTACTCGGGAACAGATACGCAGTATTTT. The rearrangement links TRBV6-5 to TRBJ2-3, with D hard to call. CDR3 length equals 13 residues. V was pared by 0 bases and J by 3 bases, with 4 bases between. Germline CDR1 is MNHEY and CDR2 is SVGAGI.

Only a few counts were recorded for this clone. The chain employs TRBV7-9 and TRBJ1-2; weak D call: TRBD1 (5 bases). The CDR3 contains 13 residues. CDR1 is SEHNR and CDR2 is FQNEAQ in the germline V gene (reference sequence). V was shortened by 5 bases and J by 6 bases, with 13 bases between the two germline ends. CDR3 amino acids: CASSPGTAHGYTF. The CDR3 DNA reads TGTGCCAGCAGCCCCGGGACTGCACATGGCTACACCTTC.

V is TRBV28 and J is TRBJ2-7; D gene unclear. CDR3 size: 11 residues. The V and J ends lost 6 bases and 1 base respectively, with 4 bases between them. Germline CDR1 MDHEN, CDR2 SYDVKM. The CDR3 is CASSESYEQYF. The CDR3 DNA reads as TGTGCCAGCAGCGAATCCTACGAGCAGTACTTC.

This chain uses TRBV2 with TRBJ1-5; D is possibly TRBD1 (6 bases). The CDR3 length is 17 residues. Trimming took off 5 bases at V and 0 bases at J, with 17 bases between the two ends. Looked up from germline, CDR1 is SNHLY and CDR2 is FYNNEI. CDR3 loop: CASSLYRTAASNQPQHF. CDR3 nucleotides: TGTGCCAGCAGTCTATACCGGACAGCGGCTAGCAATCAGCCCCAGCATTTT. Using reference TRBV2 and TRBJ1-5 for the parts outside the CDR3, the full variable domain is EPEVTQTPSHQVTQMGQEVILRCVPISNHLYFYWYRQILGQKVEFLVSFYNNEISEKSEIFDDQFSVERPDGSNFTLKIRSTKLEDSAMYFCASSLYRTAASNQPQHFGDGTRLSIL.

The CDR3 DNA sequence: TGTGCCAGCAGGGCCAGGGGGAGGGAGACCCAGTACTTC. Encoded protein: CASRARGRETQYF. The V gene is TRBV6-5, the J gene TRBJ2-5, with D perhaps matching TRBD1 (7 bases). The CDR3 is 13 amino acids. CDR1 MNHEY and CDR2 SVGAGI come from the germline V gene. V was pared by 6 bases and J by 5 bases, with 13 bases between.

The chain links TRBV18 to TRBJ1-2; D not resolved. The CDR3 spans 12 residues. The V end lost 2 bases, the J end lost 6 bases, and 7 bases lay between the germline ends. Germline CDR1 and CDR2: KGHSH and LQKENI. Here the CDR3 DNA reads TGTGCCAGCTCACCAGGTCCCGATGGCTACACCTTC. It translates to CASSPGPDGYTF.

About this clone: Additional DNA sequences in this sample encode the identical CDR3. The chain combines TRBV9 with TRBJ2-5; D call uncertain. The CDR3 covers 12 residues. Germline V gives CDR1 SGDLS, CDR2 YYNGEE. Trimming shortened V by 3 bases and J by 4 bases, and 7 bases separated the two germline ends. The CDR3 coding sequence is TGTGCCAGCAGCGAGGGCCCAGAGACCCAGTACTTC. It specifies CASSEGPETQYF.

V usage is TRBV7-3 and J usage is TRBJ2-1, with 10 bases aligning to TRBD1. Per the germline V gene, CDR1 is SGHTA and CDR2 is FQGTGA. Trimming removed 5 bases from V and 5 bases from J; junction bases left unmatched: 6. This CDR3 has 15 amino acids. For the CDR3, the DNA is TGTGCCAGCAGCCCACGGGGGACAGGGGACAATGAGCAGTTCTTC. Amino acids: CASSPRGTGDNEQFF. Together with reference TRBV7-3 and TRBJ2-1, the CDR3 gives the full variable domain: GAGVSQTPSNKVTEKGKYVELRCDPISGHTALYWYRQSLGQGPEFLIYFQGTGAADDSGLPNDRFFAVRPEGSVSTLKIQRTERGDSAVYLCASSPRGTGDNEQFFGPGTRLTVL.

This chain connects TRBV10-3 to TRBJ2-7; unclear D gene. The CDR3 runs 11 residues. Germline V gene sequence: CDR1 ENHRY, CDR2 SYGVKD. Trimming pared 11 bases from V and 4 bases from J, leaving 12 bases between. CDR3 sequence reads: CAAGHEYEQYF. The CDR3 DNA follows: TGTGCCGCCGGTCATGAGTACGAGCAGTACTTC.

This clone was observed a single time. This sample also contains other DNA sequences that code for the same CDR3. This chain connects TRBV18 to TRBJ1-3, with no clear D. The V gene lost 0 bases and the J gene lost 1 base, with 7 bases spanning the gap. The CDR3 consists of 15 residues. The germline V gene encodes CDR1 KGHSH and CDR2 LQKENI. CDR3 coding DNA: TGTGCCAGCTCACCACCTACATCGTCTGGAAACACCATATATTTT. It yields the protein CASSPPTSSGNTIYF.

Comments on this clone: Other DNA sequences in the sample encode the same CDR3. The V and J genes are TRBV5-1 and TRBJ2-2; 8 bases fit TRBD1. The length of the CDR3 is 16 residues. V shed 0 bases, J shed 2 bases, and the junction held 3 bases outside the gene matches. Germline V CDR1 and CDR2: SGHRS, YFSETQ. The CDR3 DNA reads TGCGCCAGCAGCTTGGGGACAGGGACCAACACCGGGGAGCTGTTTTTT. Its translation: CASSLGTGTNTGELFF.

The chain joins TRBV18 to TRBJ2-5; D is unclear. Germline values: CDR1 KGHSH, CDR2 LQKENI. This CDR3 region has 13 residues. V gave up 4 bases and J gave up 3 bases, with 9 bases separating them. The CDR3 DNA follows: TGTGCCAGCTCACTTCTAGAAAAAGAGACCCAGTACTTC. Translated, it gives CASSLLEKETQYF.

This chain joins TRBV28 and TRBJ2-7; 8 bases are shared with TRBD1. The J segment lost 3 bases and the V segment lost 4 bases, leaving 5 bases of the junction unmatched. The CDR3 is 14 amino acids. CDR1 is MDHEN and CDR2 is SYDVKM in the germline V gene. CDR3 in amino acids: CASSSGQDYYEQYF. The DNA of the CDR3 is TGTGCCAGCAGTTCGGGACAGGACTACTACGAGCAGTACTTC.

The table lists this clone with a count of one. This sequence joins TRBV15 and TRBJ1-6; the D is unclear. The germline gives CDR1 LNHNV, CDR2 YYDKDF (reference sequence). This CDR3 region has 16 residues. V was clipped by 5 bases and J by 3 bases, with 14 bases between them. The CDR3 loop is CATSQEGGFYNSPLHF. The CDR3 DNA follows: TGTGCCACCAGCCAGGAGGGAGGTTTCTATAATTCACCCCTCCACTTT.

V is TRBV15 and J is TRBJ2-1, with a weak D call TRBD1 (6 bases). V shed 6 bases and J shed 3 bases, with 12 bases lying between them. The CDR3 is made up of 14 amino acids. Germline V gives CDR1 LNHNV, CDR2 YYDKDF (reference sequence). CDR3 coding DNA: TGTGCCACCAGTCTGGACAGCCACTACAATGAGCAGTTCTTC. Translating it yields CATSLDSHYNEQFF. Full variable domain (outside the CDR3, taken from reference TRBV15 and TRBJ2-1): DAMVIQNPRYQVTQFGKPVTLSCSQTLNHNVMYWYQQKSSQAPKLLFHYYDKDFNNEADTPDNFQSRRPNTSFCFLDIRSPGLGDTAMYLCATSLDSHYNEQFFGPGTRLTVL.

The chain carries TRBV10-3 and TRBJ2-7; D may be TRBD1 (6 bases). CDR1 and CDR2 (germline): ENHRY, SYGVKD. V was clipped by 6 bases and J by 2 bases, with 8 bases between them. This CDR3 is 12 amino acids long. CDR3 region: CAIRDSPYEQYF. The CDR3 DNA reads TGTGCCATCAGGGACAGCCCCTACGAGCAGTACTTC.

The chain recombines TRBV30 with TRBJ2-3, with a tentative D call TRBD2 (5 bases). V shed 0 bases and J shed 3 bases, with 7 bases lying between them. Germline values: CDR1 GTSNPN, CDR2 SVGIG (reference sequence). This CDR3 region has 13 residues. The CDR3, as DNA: TGTGCCTGGAGTGTTTGGAGGACAGATACGCAGTATTTT. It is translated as CAWSVWRTDTQYF.

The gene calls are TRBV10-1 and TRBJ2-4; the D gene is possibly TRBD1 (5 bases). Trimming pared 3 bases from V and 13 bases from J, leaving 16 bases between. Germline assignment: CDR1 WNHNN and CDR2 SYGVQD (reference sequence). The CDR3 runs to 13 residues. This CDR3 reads CASSEDLQALQYF. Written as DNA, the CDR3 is TGCGCCAGCAGTGAAGACTTACAGGCTTTACAGTACTTC.

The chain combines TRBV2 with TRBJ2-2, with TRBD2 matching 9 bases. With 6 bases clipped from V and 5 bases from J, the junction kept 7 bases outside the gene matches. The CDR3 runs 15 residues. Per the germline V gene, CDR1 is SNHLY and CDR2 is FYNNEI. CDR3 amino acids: CASSAGAGGTGELFF. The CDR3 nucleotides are TGTGCCAGCAGCGCGGGAGCGGGGGGAACCGGGGAGCTGTTTTTT.